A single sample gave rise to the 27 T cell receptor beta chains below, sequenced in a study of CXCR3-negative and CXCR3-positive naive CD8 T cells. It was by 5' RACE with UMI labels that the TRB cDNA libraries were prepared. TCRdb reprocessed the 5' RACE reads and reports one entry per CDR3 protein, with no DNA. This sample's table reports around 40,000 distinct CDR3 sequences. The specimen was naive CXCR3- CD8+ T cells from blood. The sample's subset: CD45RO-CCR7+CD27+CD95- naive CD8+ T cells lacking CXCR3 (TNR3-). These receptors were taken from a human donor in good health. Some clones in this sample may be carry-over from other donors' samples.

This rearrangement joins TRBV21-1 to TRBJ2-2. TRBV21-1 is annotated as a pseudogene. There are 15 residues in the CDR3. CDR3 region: CASSVLTWGSGELFF.

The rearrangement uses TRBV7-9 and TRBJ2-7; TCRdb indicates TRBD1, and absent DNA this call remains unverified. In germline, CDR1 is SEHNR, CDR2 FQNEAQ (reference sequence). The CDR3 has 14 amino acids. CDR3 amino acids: CASSLLDRGHEQYF.

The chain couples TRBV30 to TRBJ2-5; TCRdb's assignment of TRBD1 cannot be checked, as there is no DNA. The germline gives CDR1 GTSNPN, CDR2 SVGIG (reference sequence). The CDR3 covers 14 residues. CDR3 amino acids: CVWSVAQGIETQYF.

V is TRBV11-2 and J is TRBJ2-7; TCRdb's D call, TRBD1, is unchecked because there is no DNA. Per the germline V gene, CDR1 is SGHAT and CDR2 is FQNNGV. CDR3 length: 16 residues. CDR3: CASSSTSGTASYEQYF.

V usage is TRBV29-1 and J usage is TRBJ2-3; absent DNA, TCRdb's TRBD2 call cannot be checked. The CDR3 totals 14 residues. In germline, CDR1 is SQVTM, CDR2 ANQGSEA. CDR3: CSVAAREVADTQYF.

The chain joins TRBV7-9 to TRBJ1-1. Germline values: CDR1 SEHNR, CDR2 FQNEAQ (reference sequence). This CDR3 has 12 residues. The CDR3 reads CASRLGGAVAFF.

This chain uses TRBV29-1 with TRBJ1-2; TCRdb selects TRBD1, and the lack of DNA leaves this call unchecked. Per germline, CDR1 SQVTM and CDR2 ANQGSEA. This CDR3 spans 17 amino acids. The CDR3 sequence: CSSDPGTGEEGGYGYTF.

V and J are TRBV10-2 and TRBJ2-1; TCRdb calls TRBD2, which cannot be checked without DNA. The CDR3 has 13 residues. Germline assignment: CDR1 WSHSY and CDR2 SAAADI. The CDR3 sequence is CASSLAAGNEQFF.

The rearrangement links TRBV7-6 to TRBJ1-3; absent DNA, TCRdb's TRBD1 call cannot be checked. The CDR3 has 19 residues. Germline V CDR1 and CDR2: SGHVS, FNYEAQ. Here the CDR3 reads CASSPRDSFEPFSGNTIYF.

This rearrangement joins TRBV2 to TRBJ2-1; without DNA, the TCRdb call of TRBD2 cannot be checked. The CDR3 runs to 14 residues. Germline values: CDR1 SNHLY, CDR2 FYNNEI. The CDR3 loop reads CASSDDREINEQFF. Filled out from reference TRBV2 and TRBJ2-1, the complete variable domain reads EPEVTQTPSHQVTQMGQEVILRCVPISNHLYFYWYRQILGQKVEFLVSFYNNEISEKSEIFDDQFSVERPDGSNFTLKIRSTKLEDSAMYFCASSDDREINEQFFGPGTRLTVL.

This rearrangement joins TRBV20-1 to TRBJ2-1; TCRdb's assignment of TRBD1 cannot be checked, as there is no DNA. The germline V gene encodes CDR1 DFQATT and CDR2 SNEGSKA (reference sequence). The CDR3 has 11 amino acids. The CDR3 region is CSVSEDSPEFF.

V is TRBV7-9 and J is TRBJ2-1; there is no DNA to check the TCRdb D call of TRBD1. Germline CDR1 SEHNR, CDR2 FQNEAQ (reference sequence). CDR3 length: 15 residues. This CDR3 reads CASSLRDRGYNEQFF. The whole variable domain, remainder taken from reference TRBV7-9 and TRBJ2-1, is DTGVSQNPRHKITKRGQNVTFRCDPISEHNRLYWYRQTLGQGPEFLTYFQNEAQLEKSRLLSDRFSAERPKGSFSTLEIQRTEQGDSAMYLCASSLRDRGYNEQFFGPGTRLTVL.

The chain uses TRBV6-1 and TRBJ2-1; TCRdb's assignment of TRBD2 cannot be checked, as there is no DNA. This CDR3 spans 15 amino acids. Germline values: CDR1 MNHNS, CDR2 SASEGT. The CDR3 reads CASSTSGGNYNEQFF.

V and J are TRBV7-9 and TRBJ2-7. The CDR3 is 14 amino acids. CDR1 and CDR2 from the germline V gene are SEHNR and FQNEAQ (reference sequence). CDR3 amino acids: CASSLDTGLDEQYF.

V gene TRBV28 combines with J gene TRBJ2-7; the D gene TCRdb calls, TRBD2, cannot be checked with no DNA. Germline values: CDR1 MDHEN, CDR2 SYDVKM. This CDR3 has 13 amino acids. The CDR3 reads CASSTLGAYEQYF.

This CDR3 reads CASSFRSSRYQETQYF. The chain carries TRBV27 and TRBJ2-5. Per germline, CDR1 MNHEY and CDR2 SMNVEV (reference sequence). CDR3 length: 16 amino acids.

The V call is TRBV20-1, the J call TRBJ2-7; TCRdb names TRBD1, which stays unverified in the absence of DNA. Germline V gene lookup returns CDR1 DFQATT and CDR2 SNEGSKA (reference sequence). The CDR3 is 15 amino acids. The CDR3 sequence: CSASDRDKTDYEQYF.

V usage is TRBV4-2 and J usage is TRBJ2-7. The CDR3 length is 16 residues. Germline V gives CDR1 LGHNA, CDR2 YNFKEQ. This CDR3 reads CASSNYVVHEAYEQYF.

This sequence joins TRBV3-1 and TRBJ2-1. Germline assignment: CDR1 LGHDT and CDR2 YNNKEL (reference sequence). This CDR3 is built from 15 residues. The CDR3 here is CASSAQASSYNEQFF.

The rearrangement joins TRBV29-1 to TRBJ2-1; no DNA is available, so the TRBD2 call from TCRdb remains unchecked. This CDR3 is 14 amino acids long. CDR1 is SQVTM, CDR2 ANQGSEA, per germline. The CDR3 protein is CSVMGTTTYNEQFF.

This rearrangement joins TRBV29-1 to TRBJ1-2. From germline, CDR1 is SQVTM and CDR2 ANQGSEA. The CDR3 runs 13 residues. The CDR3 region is CSVPRLGDYGYTF.

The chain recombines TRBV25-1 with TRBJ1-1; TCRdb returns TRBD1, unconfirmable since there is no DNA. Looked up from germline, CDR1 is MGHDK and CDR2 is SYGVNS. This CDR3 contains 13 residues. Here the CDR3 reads CASSSGGRTEAFF.

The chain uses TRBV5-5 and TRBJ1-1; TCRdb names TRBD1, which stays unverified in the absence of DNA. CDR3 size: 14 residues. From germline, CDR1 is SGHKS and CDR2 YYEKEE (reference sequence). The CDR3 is CASSLGTGGTEAFF.

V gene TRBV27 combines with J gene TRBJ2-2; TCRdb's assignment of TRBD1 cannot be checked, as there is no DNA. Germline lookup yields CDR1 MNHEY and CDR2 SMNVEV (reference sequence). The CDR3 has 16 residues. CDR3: CASSNPQGYATGELFF.

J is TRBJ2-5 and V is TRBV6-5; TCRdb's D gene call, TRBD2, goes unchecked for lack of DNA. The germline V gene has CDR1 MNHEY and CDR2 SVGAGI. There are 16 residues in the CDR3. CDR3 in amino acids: CASSYSPPRGGETQYF.

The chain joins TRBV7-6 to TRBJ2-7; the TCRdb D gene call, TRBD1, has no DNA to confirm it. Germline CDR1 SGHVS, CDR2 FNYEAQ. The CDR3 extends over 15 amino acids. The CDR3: CASSKEPGHTYEQYF.

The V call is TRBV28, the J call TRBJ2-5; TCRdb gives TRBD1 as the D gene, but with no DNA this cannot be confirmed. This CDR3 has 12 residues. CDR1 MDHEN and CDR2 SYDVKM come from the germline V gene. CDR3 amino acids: CASTPPRGTQYF.